This T cell receptor (beta chain) was recovered during a study of T cell repertoires in cytomegalovirus infection. Study summary: Public TCR beta signatures provided an indication of both CMV infection and a matching HLA type. Regarding the study as a whole: Carriers of CMV plus the relevant HLA were identified by cumulative public TCR beta family frequency. Within the response measured ex vivo, HLA-C-restricted CMV-specific TCR beta clonotypes were dominant.

The V segment lost 6 bases and the J segment 7 bases; nucleotides outside the gene matches: 7. This CDR3 spans 14 amino acids. The germline V gene encodes CDR1 DFQATT and CDR2 SNEGSKA (reference sequence). TCRdb processed the reads anew with MiXCR; each CDR3 protein has one entry. The table includes about 310,000 distinct CDR3 sequences, 9.6% detected once. In this sample, this clonotype turned up many times. The target antigen is unknown. The V call is TRBV20-1, the J call TRBJ1-6, with 9 positions matching TRBD1. The source of this sequence is a human donor in good health (CMV status not recorded). Some clones in this sample may be carry-over from other donors' samples. The sample comprised PBMCs. CDR3 sequence: CSAEQGALNSPLHF. The CDR3, as DNA: TGCAGTGCCGAACAGGGGGCTTTAAATTCACCCCTCCACTTT.